What follows are 3 T cell receptor beta chains derived from one specimen sequenced in a study of cytomegalovirus exposure and HLA in healthy donors. Sequencing was performed with immunoSEQ multiplex PCR; in TCRdb, only in-frame clones are kept and a portion is missing. The data show 150,000 to 200,000 clones, 85% seen once. The sequenced sample consisted of PBMCs. These receptors were taken from a man aged 25-40 years in good health and CMV-seropositive.

The rearrangement joins TRBV15 to TRBJ1-3, with D possibly TRBD1 on 5 matching bases. V lost 0 bases to trimming and J lost 4 bases, with 10 bases between them. The CDR3 sequence is 15 residues long. Germline CDR1 and CDR2: LNHNV and YYDKDF (reference sequence). The CDR3 DNA reads as TGTGCCACCAGCAGAGATATGACAGACGGAAACACCATATATTTT. Protein product: CATSRDMTDGNTIYF. Supplemented by reference TRBV15 and TRBJ1-3, the full variable domain reads DAMVIQNPRYQVTQFGKPVTLSCSQTLNHNVMYWYQQKSSQAPKLLFHYYDKDFNNEADTPDNFQSRRPNTSFCFLDIRSPGLGDTAMYLCATSRDMTDGNTIYFGEGSWLTVV.

The J gene is TRBJ1-6, the V gene TRBV11-2; D unclear. The CDR3 extends over 14 amino acids. CDR1 SGHAT and CDR2 FQNNGV come from the germline V gene. V lost 1 base and J 10 bases, leaving 11 bases between the germline ends. CDR3 DNA: TGTGCCAGCAGCTTAGTGGGCCAAGAATCACCCCTCCACTTT. It translates to CASSLVGQESPLHF.

This chain uses TRBV30 with TRBJ2-7; possibly TRBD1 for D (8 bases). V was clipped by 4 bases and J by 3 bases, with 25 bases between them. CDR3 size: 17 residues. CDR1 and CDR2 (germline): GTSNPN, SVGIG (reference sequence). CDR3 region: CAWTRRTGWSGGYEQYF. In nucleotides, the CDR3 is TGTGCCTGGACCCGCAGGACAGGGTGGTCGGGGGGCTACGAGCAGTACTTC.